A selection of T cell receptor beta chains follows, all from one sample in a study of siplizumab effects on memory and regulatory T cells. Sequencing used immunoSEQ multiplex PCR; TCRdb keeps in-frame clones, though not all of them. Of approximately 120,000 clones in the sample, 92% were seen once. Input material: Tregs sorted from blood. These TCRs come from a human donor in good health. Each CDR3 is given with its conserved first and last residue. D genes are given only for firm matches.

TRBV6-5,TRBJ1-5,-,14,CASRPPGSNQPQHF
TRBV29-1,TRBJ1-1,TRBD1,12,CSVEPTGAEAFF
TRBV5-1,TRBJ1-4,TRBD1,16,CASSPGGAPGNEKLFF
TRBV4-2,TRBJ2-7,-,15,CASSQNGVALYEQYF
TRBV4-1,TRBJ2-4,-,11,CASSHKNIQYF
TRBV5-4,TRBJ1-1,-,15,CASSHGGRGNTEAFF
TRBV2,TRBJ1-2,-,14,CASRALPRAYGYTF
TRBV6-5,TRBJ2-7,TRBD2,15,CASSSTSGRSIEQYF
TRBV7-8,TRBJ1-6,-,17,CASSPGGGRLNNSPLHF
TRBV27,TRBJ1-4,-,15,CASSFLRGTNEKLFF
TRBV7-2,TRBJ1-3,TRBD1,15,CASSVGQSSGNTIYF
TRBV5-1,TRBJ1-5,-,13,CASSLGLGTPQHF
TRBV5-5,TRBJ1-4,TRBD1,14,CASSRTGFGEKLFF
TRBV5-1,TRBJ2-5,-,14,CASSLGRVKETQYF
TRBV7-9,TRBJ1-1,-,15,CASSLFGTMNTEAFF
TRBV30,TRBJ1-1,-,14,CAWNTGGLDTEAFF
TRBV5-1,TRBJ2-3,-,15,CASSLALDSTDTQYF
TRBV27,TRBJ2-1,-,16,CASSLVRESSYNEQFF
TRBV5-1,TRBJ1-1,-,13,CASQTTVNTEAFF
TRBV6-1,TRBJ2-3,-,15,CASKENHMWTDTQYF
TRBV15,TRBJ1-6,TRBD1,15,CATSRITGGSSPLHF
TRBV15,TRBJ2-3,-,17,CATSKPLGSIPTDTQYF
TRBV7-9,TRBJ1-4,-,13,CASSLDQGEKLFF
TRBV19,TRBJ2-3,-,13,CASKGLSTDTQYF
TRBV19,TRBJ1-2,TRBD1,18,CASSIAPGQAVFNYGYTF
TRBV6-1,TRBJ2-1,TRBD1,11,CAITRQGEQFF
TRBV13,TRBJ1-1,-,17,CASSVVGQLFLNTEAFF
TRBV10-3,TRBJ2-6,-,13,CAISGVGANVLTF
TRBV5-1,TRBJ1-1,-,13,CASSYVGNTEAFF
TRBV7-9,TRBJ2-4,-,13,CASSRGAVGIQYF
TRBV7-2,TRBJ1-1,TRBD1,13,CASSPGQGTEAFF